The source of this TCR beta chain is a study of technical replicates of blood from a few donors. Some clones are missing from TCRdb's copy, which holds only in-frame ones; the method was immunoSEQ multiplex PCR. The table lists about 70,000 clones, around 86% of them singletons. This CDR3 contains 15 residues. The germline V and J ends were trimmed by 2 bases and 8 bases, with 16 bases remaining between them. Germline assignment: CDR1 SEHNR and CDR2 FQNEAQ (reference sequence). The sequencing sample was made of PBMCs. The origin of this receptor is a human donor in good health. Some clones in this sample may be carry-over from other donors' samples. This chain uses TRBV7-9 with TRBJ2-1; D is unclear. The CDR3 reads CASSLRLPPLYEQFF. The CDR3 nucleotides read TGTGCCAGCAGCTTAAGACTCCCGCCGCTCTATGAGCAGTTCTTC.